In this sample, the clone carrying this T cell receptor beta chain turned up many times. What it recognizes is unknown. V was pared by 2 bases and J by 3 bases, with 4 bases of the junction left unmatched. This CDR3 contains 14 residues. CDR1 and CDR2 (germline): LGHDT, YNNKEL (reference sequence). This record comes from a study of breast tumors, draining lymph nodes, adjacent tissues. General observations from the study: That most tumor T cells come from lymph nodes remained unproven. Data fit most tumor T cells coming from lymph node, expanding in tumor. Tumor TCR diversity was below lymph nodes but above nontumor tissue. Compared with basal-like, luminal-like tumors shared significantly more repertoire with nontumor tissue.

TCRdb re-analysed the multiplex PCR reads in MiXCR, keeping a single row per CDR3 protein. The table records around 25,000 distinct CDR3 sequences, under 30% of them present only once. This clonotype originated in a female donor with breast cancer. Some clones in this sample may be carry-over from other donors' samples. The sample taken for sequencing was breast tumor tissue. The J gene is TRBJ2-7, the V gene TRBV3-1; TRBD2 agrees at 7 bases. CDR3 residues: CASSQWEGSYEQYF. The CDR3 coding sequence is TGTGCCAGCAGCCAATGGGAGGGGAGCTACGAGCAGTACTTC.